These 18 T cell receptor beta chains were sequenced from one sample in a study of blood T cell repertoires in COVID-19. Profiled with immunoSEQ multiplex PCR; TCRdb holds only in-frame clones, not every one. This sample yields 200,000 to 300,000 clones, of which about 90% are seen a single time; around 0.86% belongs to the top ten. Input material: peripheral blood. Receptor source: a man in his thirties or forties with COVID-19, enrolled during active disease.

The chain is built from TRBV5-1 and TRBJ1-2, with D tentatively TRBD1 (6 bases). Trimming took 4 bases from V and 8 from J, leaving 15 bases between them. This CDR3 is built from 13 residues. The germline CDR1 and CDR2 sequences are SGHRS and YFSETQ. Here the CDR3 reads CASSQTGFGGYTF. The CDR3 DNA follows: TGCGCCAGCAGCCAGACAGGTTTTGGGGGCTACACCTTC.

The chain combines TRBV4-1 with TRBJ2-1; 7 bases map to TRBD1. Germline loops: CDR1 MGHRA, CDR2 YSYEKL. V dropped 3 bases and J dropped 4; count of bases not matched to a gene: 6. The CDR3 has 15 residues. The CDR3 DNA follows: TGCGCCAGCAGCCAGGGTCAGGGGGAATACAATGAGCAGTTCTTC. Translated, it gives CASSQGQGEYNEQFF.

The J gene is TRBJ1-2, the V gene TRBV10-2; no clear D. The CDR3 totals 14 residues. The V gene's germline CDR1 is WSHSY and CDR2 SAAADI. Deletions cut 5 bases from V and 1 base from J, with 11 bases between. CDR3 sequence: CASSPGLNNYGYTF. CDR3 sequence (DNA): TGCGCCAGCAGTCCCGGACTTAATAACTATGGCTACACCTTC.

V and J are TRBV7-9 and TRBJ2-1; 7 positions agree with TRBD2. The CDR3 is made up of 19 amino acids. Germline V gene data show CDR1 as SEHNR and CDR2 as FQNEAQ (reference sequence). Trimming cost V 5 bases and J 0 bases; bases outside gene matches: 16. CDR3 DNA sequence: TGTGCCAGCAGCCTCGGAGAACTAGCGCGCCGAAGCTCCTACAATGAGCAGTTCTTC. It specifies CASSLGELARRSSYNEQFF.

This clone was seen only once. The chain uses TRBV10-3 and TRBJ2-3, with TRBD2 matching over 9 bases. V trimming: 3 bases; J trimming: 3 bases; junction bases outside the gene matches: 4. This CDR3 has 15 residues. Germline V gene sequence: CDR1 ENHRY, CDR2 SYGVKD. For the CDR3, the DNA is TGTGCCATCAGTGATTCTAGCGGGGCAACAGATACGCAGTATTTT. Its translation: CAISDSSGATDTQYF.

The gene calls are TRBV24-1 and TRBJ2-3; 8 nucleotides match TRBD1. The CDR3 has 15 residues. The germline gives CDR1 KGHDR, CDR2 SFDVKD. Trimming took 3 bases from V and 6 from J; bases not matched to a gene: 7. DNA of the CDR3: TGTGCCACCAGTGATGGCGGACAGGGTGTGGATACGCAGTATTTT. The encoded protein is CATSDGGQGVDTQYF.

This chain joins TRBV6-5 and TRBJ2-5, with TRBD1 matching over 9 bases. The germline gives CDR1 MNHEY, CDR2 SVGAGI. The V segment lost 6 bases and the J segment 4 bases; nucleotides outside the gene matches: 6. The CDR3 sequence is 14 residues long. The CDR3 reads CASRSTGGGETQYF. The CDR3 nucleotides read TGTGCCAGCAGATCAACAGGGGGCGGAGAGACCCAGTACTTC.

The chain couples TRBV9 to TRBJ2-3, with 7 bases aligning to TRBD1. Germline loops: CDR1 SGDLS, CDR2 YYNGEE. V was clipped by 3 bases and J by 9 bases; unmatched bases: 4. The CDR3 totals 12 residues. The CDR3 is CASSEGAATQYF. The CDR3 DNA reads as TGTGCCAGCAGCGAGGGGGCGGCAACGCAGTATTTT.

The chain employs TRBV27 and TRBJ1-2; D perhaps matches TRBD1 (5 bases). This CDR3 contains 13 residues. Trimming removed 5 bases from V and 7 bases from J, with 14 bases in between. Germline assignment: CDR1 MNHEY and CDR2 SMNVEV (reference sequence). The DNA of the CDR3 is TGTGCCAGCAGTCAAACAGGTAGTTTTGGCTACACCTTC. Translating gives CASSQTGSFGYTF.

The rearrangement links TRBV5-4 to TRBJ1-6, with D perhaps matching TRBD1 (6 bases). Trimming removed 0 bases at V and 10 bases at J, with 14 bases between. Germline V gene sequence: CDR1 SGHNT, CDR2 YYREEE (reference sequence). CDR3 length: 15 amino acids. The CDR3 bases are TGTGCCAGCAGCTTGGCGGGGGGCACGGGATCACCCCTCCACTTT. As protein: CASSLAGGTGSPLHF.

The chain employs TRBV7-9 and TRBJ1-6, with 10 bases lining up with TRBD1. Unmatched junction bases numbered 7, after V lost 4 bases and J lost 10 bases. This CDR3 is 15 amino acids long. CDR1 is SEHNR, CDR2 FQNEAQ, per germline (reference sequence). CDR3 region: CASSSGTGDRSPLHF. In DNA, the CDR3 is TGTGCCAGCAGCTCGGGGACAGGGGATAGATCACCCCTCCACTTT.

V is TRBV10-3 and J is TRBJ1-1; the match to TRBD1 covers 8 bases. This CDR3 is built from 15 residues. CDR1 is ENHRY, CDR2 SYGVKD, per germline. V lost 5 bases and J lost 5; bases outside the gene matches: 10. CDR3 residues: CAISNPTGVGTEAFF. In DNA form, the CDR3 reads TGTGCCATCAGTAACCCGACAGGGGTGGGTACTGAAGCTTTCTTT.

Of note for this clone: Other DNA sequences in the same sample also yield this CDR3. This chain links TRBV12-3 or TRBV12-4 with TRBJ1-1; unclear D gene. The CDR3 runs 13 residues. Trimming took off 3 bases at V and 0 bases at J, with 5 bases between the two ends. DNA of the CDR3: TGTGCCAGCAGTTTTACGGTGAACACTGAAGCTTTCTTT. It specifies CASSFTVNTEAFF.

CDR3 sequence (DNA): TGTGCCAGCAGCGACAGCCTTTCTGAAGCTTTCTTT. It encodes CASSDSLSEAFF. V and J are TRBV7-9 and TRBJ1-1; a weak D match, TRBD1 (5 bases). This CDR3 is built from 12 residues. CDR1 SEHNR and CDR2 FQNEAQ come from the germline V gene (reference sequence). The V end lost 5 bases, the J end lost 6 bases, and 10 bases lay between the germline ends.

The chain combines TRBV7-9 with TRBJ2-2; 9 bases are shared with TRBD1. Germline V gives CDR1 SEHNR, CDR2 FQNEAQ (reference sequence). This CDR3 region has 16 residues. The ends lost 4 bases at V and 6 bases at J; junction bases unmatched: 9. The CDR3 DNA reads as TGTGCCAGCAGCTCGTCTGCCGGGACAGGGTCCGGGGAGCTGTTTTTT. Translation gives CASSSSAGTGSGELFF.

The chain combines TRBV4-2 with TRBJ1-4; D remains unclear. Germline CDR1 and CDR2: LGHNA and YNFKEQ. V was trimmed by 0 bases and J by 4 bases, leaving 9 bases between them. CDR3 length: 15 amino acids. The CDR3 loop reads CASSQEGRFNEKLFF. CDR3 DNA sequence: TGTGCCAGCAGCCAAGAAGGCAGGTTTAATGAAAAACTGTTTTTT.

The chain couples TRBV3-1 (or the pseudogene TRBV3-2) to TRBJ1-2, with 9 nucleotides matching TRBD1. V shed 0 bases and J 7 bases; nucleotides not matched to a gene: 3. The CDR3 sequence is 14 residues long. Per the germline V gene, CDR1 is LGHDT and CDR2 is YNNKEL (reference sequence). The CDR3 region has the DNA TGTGCCAGCAGCCAAGACGAGACAGGGGGTGGCTACACCTTC. Translating gives CASSQDETGGGYTF.

This clone has more than one count but fewer than ten. The V gene is TRBV5-1, the J gene TRBJ1-5, with a tentative D call TRBD1 (6 bases). CDR1 and CDR2 from the germline V gene are SGHRS and YFSETQ. This CDR3 contains 14 residues. V was shortened by 4 bases and J by 2 bases, with 10 bases between the two germline ends. DNA for the CDR3: TGCGCCAGCAGCCAGGGGATGGGCAATCAGCCCCAGCATTTT. It yields the protein CASSQGMGNQPQHF.